A selection of T cell receptor beta chains follows, all from one sample in a study of CD8+ T cells in alopecia areata. Using immunoSEQ multiplex PCR, the repertoire was profiled, and TCRdb retains in-frame clones only, with some absent. The repertoire holds roughly 40,000 clones, with roughly 92% as singletons. The sample in question was CD8+ T cells sorted from blood, obtained at week 24, from a patient treated with tofacitinib. The receptor set was obtained from a human donor with alopecia areata. The CDR3 runs from the conserved cysteine through the conserved F or W. D genes are given only for firm matches. Not all rows give a size; the values are once, few, many and, for expanded clones, a class.

d_call	v_call	clone_size	j_call	cdr3_aa	cdr3_nt
.	TRBV29-1	.	TRBJ2-5	CSVAGAETQYF	TGCAGCGTTGCGGGCGCGGAGACCCAGTACTTC
.	TRBV27	once	TRBJ2-7	CASSLSFGGSYEQYF	TGTGCCAGCAGTTTATCTTTCGGCGGGTCCTACGAGCAGTACTTC
TRBD2	TRBV6-5	.	TRBJ2-1	CASSIPGGGDNEQFF	TGTGCCAGCAGTATCCCGGGGGGGGGCGACAATGAGCAGTTCTTC
TRBD2	TRBV30	.	TRBJ2-1	CAWSVGGGWNEQFF	TGTGCCTGGAGTGTTGGCGGGGGGTGGAATGAGCAGTTCTTC
.	TRBV28	.	TRBJ2-5	CASSPLKPPTGETQYF	TGTGCCAGCAGTCCACTAAAACCGCCAACCGGGGAGACCCAGTACTTC
.	TRBV28	.	TRBJ2-3	CASRGWAGEEDTQYF	TGTGCCAGCAGGGGATGGGCAGGGGAGGAAGATACGCAGTATTTT
.	TRBV19	once	TRBJ2-7	CASSMMGGSYEQYF	TGTGCCAGTAGTATGATGGGGGGCTCCTACGAGCAGTACTTC
.	TRBV15	.	TRBJ2-7	CATSRDQAEQYF	TGTGCCACCAGCAGAGATCAGGCCGAGCAGTACTTC
.	TRBV7-2	once	TRBJ2-2	CASSYRGPGELFF	TGTGCCAGCAGTTACCGAGGCCCCGGGGAGCTGTTTTTT
.	TRBV10-3	.	TRBJ2-1	CAISDLGEGRTYNEQFF	TGTGCCATCAGTGACCTGGGCGAGGGACGAACCTACAATGAGCAGTTCTTC
.	TRBV4-1	.	TRBJ1-3	CASSREGGLGNTIYF	TGCGCCAGCAGCCGAGAAGGGGGTCTTGGAAACACCATATATTTT
.	TRBV27	.	TRBJ2-7	CASSSPAGVGYEQYF	TGTGCCAGCAGTTCCCCAGCAGGGGTGGGGTACGAGCAGTACTTC
TRBD2	TRBV4-3	.	TRBJ2-3	CASSQDLWASGSTDTQYF	TGCGCCAGCAGCCAAGATCTATGGGCTAGCGGGAGCACAGATACGCAGTATTTT
.	TRBV27	.	TRBJ2-7	CASSLRQNYEQYF	TGTGCCAGCAGTTTAAGACAGAACTACGAGCAGTACTTC
.	TRBV7-6	.	TRBJ2-2	CASSPGPGAGTGELFF	TGTGCCAGCAGCCCAGGTCCGGGGGCTGGAACCGGGGAGCTGTTTTTT
.	TRBV19	.	TRBJ1-3	CASSAEFLSGNTIYF	TGTGCCAGTAGCGCAGAGTTCTTGTCTGGAAACACCATATATTTT
.	TRBV29-1	.	TRBJ2-7	CSVSGTTNYEQYF	TGCAGCGTTTCGGGGACCACCAACTACGAGCAGTACTTC
.	TRBV7-9	.	TRBJ2-7	CASSFRDVDSYEQYF	TGTGCCAGCAGCTTCCGGGACGTCGACTCCTACGAGCAGTACTTC
.	TRBV29-1	once	TRBJ2-7	CSAVQGGLSYEQYF	TGCAGCGCTGTTCAGGGGGGACTGTCCTACGAGCAGTACTTC
.	TRBV7-2	.	TRBJ2-6	CASSQVAGTGANVLTF	TGTGCCAGCAGCCAGGTGGCAGGGACCGGGGCCAACGTCCTGACTTTC
.	TRBV10-3	.	TRBJ2-7	CAISESTVISYEQYF	TGTGCCATCAGTGAGTCGACGGTTATCTCCTACGAGCAGTACTTC
.	TRBV5-5	.	TRBJ2-1	CASSLGVSGLEQFF	TGTGCCAGCAGCTTGGGGGTATCGGGGTTGGAGCAGTTCTTC
TRBD2	TRBV6-6	.	TRBJ2-1	CASSGLVNEQFF	TGTGCCAGCAGTGGACTAGTCAATGAGCAGTTCTTC
TRBD1	TRBV7-2	.	TRBJ2-7	CASSRRPAGGSYEQYF	TGTGCCAGCAGCCGAAGACCGGCAGGGGGCTCCTACGAGCAGTACTTC
.	TRBV4-3	.	TRBJ1-6	CASSQDGGLDSPLHF	TGCGCCAGCAGCCAAGATGGGGGGCTGGATTCACCCCTCCACTTT